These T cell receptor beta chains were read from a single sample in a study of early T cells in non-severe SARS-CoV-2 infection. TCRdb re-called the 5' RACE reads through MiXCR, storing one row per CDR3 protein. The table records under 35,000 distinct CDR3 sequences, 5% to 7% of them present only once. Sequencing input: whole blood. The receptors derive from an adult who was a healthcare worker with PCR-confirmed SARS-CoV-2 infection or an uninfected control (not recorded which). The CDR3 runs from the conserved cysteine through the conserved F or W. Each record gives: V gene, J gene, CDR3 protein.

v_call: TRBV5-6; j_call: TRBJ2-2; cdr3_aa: CASSTPGQNTGELFF
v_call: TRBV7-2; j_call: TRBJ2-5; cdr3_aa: CASSPSETQYF
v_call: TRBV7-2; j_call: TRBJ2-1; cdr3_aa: CASSLELAGGGEQFF
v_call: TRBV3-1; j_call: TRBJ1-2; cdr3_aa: CASSPTGTGGGYTF
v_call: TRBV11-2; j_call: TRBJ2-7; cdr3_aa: CASSLETGTGKYF
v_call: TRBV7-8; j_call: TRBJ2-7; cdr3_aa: CASSLALAGILVFEQYF
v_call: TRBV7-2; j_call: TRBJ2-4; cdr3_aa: CASSTGTSMDIQYF
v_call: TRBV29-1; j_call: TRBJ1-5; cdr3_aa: CSVATGESQPQHF
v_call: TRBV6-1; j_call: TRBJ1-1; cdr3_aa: CASSPRPVTEAFF
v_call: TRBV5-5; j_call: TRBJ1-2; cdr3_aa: CAGSFGGGPYGYTF
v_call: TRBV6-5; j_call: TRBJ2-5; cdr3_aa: CASSYSTLGQGQGETQYF
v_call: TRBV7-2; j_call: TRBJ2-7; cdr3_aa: CASSPNLGALSYEQYF
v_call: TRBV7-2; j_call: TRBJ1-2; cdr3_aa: CASSPTTNYGYTF
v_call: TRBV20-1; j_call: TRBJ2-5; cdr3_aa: CSVGSEWETQYF
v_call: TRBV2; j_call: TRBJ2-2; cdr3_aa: CASRRQGADTGELFF
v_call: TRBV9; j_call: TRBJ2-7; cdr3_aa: CASSVAYRGDEQYF
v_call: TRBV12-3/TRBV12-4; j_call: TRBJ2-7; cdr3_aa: CASSLRTASYEQYF